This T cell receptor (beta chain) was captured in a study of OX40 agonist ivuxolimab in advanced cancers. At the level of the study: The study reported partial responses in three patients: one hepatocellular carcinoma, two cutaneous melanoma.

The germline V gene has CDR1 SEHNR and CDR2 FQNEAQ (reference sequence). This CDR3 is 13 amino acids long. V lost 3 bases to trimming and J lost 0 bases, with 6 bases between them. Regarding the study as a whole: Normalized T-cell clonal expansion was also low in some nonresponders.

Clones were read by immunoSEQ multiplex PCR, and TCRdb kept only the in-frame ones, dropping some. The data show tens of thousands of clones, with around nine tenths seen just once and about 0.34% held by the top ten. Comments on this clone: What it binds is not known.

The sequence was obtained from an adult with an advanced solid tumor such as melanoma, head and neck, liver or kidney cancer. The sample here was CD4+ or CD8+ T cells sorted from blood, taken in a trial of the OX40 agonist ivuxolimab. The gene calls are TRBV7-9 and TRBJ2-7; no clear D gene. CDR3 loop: CASSFRSSYEQYF. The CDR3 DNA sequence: TGTGCCAGCAGCTTCCGCAGCTCCTACGAGCAGTACTTC.